The present TCR beta chain was sequenced within a study of shared clonotypes between healthy human individuals. The study, taken as a whole, reports: Naive CD4 clonotype sharing across a handful of donors was approximately 5.2%. At large depth, rarefaction still showed sorted-subset sequencing to be incomplete.

Each sample came from a Caucasian adult donor living in Nashville, Tennessee. This clone was seen more than once but under ten times. Antigen unknown. Libraries were prepared by immunoSEQ multiplex PCR; TCRdb keeps only in-frame clonotypes and omits some of them. This sample carries over a million clones, about four fifths of them seen once, and the ten largest clones take approximately 0.5%. What was sequenced was memory CD4+ T cells from PBMCs. Stated subset: CD45RA-negative fraction. The TCR comes from a man younger than 35 in good health. Some clones in this sample may be carry-over from other donors' samples.

The CDR3 region is CASSEIRGGNQPQHF. For the CDR3, the DNA is TGTGCCAGCAGTGAAATAAGGGGAGGCAATCAGCCCCAGCATTTT. The chain has TRBV6-1 and TRBJ1-5; possibly TRBD1 for D (5 bases). This CDR3 contains 15 residues. V was clipped by 2 bases and J by 2 bases, with 10 bases between them. Germline V gene sequence: CDR1 MNHNS, CDR2 SASEGT.